These 27 T cell receptor beta chains originate from one sample sequenced in a study of blood T cell repertoires in COVID-19. TCRdb's copy holds only in-frame clones and misses some; the assay was immunoSEQ multiplex PCR. This table has around 170,000 clones, about 80% appearing once. The source material was PBMCs or T cells enriched from blood (not recorded which). The receptors shown here come from a man aged 45-60 years who had recovered from COVID-19.

The V gene is TRBV5-4, the J gene TRBJ2-3; the D is unclear. The CDR3 is 14 residues long. The V gene lost 4 bases and the J gene lost 1 base, with 10 bases spanning the gap. The germline gives CDR1 SGHNT, CDR2 YYREEE (reference sequence). The CDR3 nucleotides read TGTGCCAGCAGCGAAGGAGACGGCACAGATACGCAGTATTTT. Translated, it gives CASSEGDGTDTQYF. The full variable domain, its missing parts supplied by reference TRBV5-4 and TRBJ2-3, is ETGVTQSPTHLIKTRGQQVTLRCSSQSGHNTVSWYQQALGQGPQFIFQYYREEENGRGNFPPRFSGLQFPNYSSELNVNALELDDSALYLCASSEGDGTDTQYFGPGTRLTVL.

V is TRBV18 and J is TRBJ2-3, with a possible D match to TRBD1 (6 bases). The CDR3 loop spans 14 amino acids. Germline CDR1 is KGHSH and CDR2 is LQKENI. Trimming pared 3 bases from V and 2 bases from J, leaving 9 bases between. CDR3 DNA: TGTGCCAGCTCACCCGGACAGTTCACAGATACGCAGTATTTT. Its translation is CASSPGQFTDTQYF.

The chain couples TRBV11-2 to TRBJ2-3; 13 bases are a match to TRBD2. The germline V gene encodes CDR1 SGHAT and CDR2 FQNNGV. The CDR3 length is 17 residues. J gave up 5 bases and V 5 bases, and 10 bases lay outside the gene matches. The CDR3 DNA sequence: TGTGCCAGCAGCCCTGGGACTAGCGGGGCCGGGGGAGATACGCAGTATTTT. It encodes CASSPGTSGAGGDTQYF.

This clone has a single count. This chain uses TRBV3-1 (or the pseudogene TRBV3-2) with TRBJ2-1; tentatively, D is TRBD1 (6 bases). The CDR3 runs to 12 residues. Trimming pared 6 bases from V and 8 bases from J, leaving 11 bases between. CDR1 and CDR2 from the germline V gene are LGHDT and YNNKEL (reference sequence). The CDR3: CASSRTAHEQFF. The CDR3 DNA sequence: TGTGCCAGCAGTCGGACAGCCCATGAGCAGTTCTTC.

This clone has a handful of counts. At the DNA level, this CDR3 is encoded by other sequences in the same sample as well. The chain joins TRBV7-8 to TRBJ1-1; 7 nucleotides align to TRBD1. The V gene end was trimmed by 2 bases and the J gene end by 0 bases; junction bases not matched to a gene: 3. The germline V gene has CDR1 SGHVS and CDR2 FQNEAQ. The CDR3 is made up of 15 amino acids. The CDR3 region has the DNA TGTGCCAGCAGCTTACGAGGGGGCTTGAACACTGAAGCTTTCTTT. Translation: CASSLRGGLNTEAFF. The full variable domain, in which reference TRBV7-8 and TRBJ1-1 provide the parts outside the CDR3, is GAGVSQSPRYKVAKRGQDVALRCDPISGHVSLFWYQQALGQGPEFLTYFQNEAQLDKSGLPSDRFFAERPEGSVSTLKIQRTQQEDSAVYLCASSLRGGLNTEAFFGQGTRLTVV.

The chain joins TRBV29-1 to TRBJ2-5; TRBD1 matches 12 bases. This CDR3 spans 15 amino acids. Germline V gene data show CDR1 as SQVTM and CDR2 as ANQGSEA. The V gene end was trimmed by 3 bases and the J gene end by 4 bases; junction bases not matched to a gene: 6. The CDR3 DNA sequence: TGCAGCGTTGACTCGGGACAGGGGGCAGGAGAGACCCAGTACTTC. Its protein is CSVDSGQGAGETQYF.

V gene TRBV4-2 combines with J gene TRBJ2-7; TRBD1 matches at 9 bases. V lost 0 bases, J lost 2 bases, and 2 bases stayed unmatched. Germline V lookup: CDR1 LGHNA, CDR2 YNFKEQ. The CDR3 is 15 amino acids. CDR3 loop: CASSQEGQGPYEQYF. The CDR3 DNA is TGTGCCAGCAGCCAAGAGGGACAGGGCCCCTACGAGCAGTACTTC.

This clone was recorded many times. The V call is TRBV14, the J call TRBJ2-3, with D tentatively TRBD2 (6 bases). Trimming removed 4 bases at V and 1 base at J, with 15 bases between. The CDR3 covers 16 residues. Per germline, CDR1 SGHDN and CDR2 FVKESK. CDR3 in amino acids: CASSRPDSGGTDTQYF. CDR3 DNA sequence: TGTGCCAGCAGCCGCCCTGACTCGGGGGGCACAGATACGCAGTATTTT.

This clone was observed once. The genes are TRBV7-9 and TRBJ1-2; D gene ambiguous. This CDR3 has 14 residues. V lost 0 bases and J 8 bases, leaving 13 bases between the germline ends. Germline CDR1 and CDR2: SEHNR and FQNEAQ (reference sequence). For the CDR3, the DNA is TGTGCCAGCAGCTTAGCGGAGAGGGAAGGAGGCTACACCTTC. This encodes CASSLAEREGGYTF.

V gene TRBV4-1 combines with J gene TRBJ2-3, with 9 nucleotides matching TRBD1. Germline V gives CDR1 MGHRA, CDR2 YSYEKL. The CDR3 sequence is 17 residues long. V trimming: 0 bases; J trimming: 0 bases; junction bases outside the gene matches: 4. The DNA for the CDR3 is TGCGCCAGCAGCCAAGAACTGGACAGGGGAAGCACAGATACGCAGTATTTT. Amino acid sequence: CASSQELDRGSTDTQYF.

Regarding this clone: Other DNA sequences in the same sample also yield this CDR3. The V call is TRBV6-5, the J call TRBJ1-6; the match to TRBD1 covers 9 bases. The V segment lost 7 bases and the J segment 7 bases; nucleotides outside the gene matches: 2. Looked up from germline, CDR1 is MNHEY and CDR2 is SVGAGI. This CDR3 comprises 13 residues. The CDR3 nucleotides are TGTGCCAGCACCGGACAGGGGAATTCACCCCTCCACTTT. It yields the protein CASTGQGNSPLHF.

The gene calls are TRBV5-4 and TRBJ1-2, with 9 nucleotides matching TRBD1. The CDR3 is made up of 15 amino acids. Germline CDR1 is SGHNT and CDR2 is YYREEE (reference sequence). J gave up 5 bases and V 1 base, and 6 bases lay outside the gene matches. CDR3 coding DNA: TGTGCCAGCAGCTTGATCACAGGGGGCGAATATGGCTACACCTTC. Encoded protein: CASSLITGGEYGYTF.

CDR3 sequence (DNA): TGCGCCAGCAGCGAATCGACTAGTCGGGAGCAGTTCTTC. It yields the protein CASSESTSREQFF. The chain carries TRBV5-1 and TRBJ2-1, with a possible D match to TRBD2 (6 bases). Per the germline V gene, CDR1 is SGHRS and CDR2 is YFSETQ. This CDR3 comprises 13 residues. The V end lost 4 bases, the J end lost 10 bases, and 15 bases lay between the germline ends.

The chain employs TRBV19 and TRBJ1-2; D unresolved. With 1 base removed from V and 6 bases from J, the gap between germline ends came to 9 bases. Germline-derived CDR1 and CDR2 are LNHDA and SQIVND (reference sequence). This CDR3 is built from 13 residues. The CDR3 is CASSIVAGHGYTF. The CDR3 DNA follows: TGTGCCAGTAGTATAGTGGCGGGCCATGGCTACACCTTC.

CDR3 in DNA: TGTGCCAGCAGTGGCGGGACAGGGGTCTCCTACGAGCAGTACTTC. Translated: CASSGGTGVSYEQYF. The V gene is TRBV25-1, the J gene TRBJ2-7; 10 nucleotides agree with TRBD1. CDR1 MGHDK and CDR2 SYGVNS come from the germline V gene. J was trimmed by 0 bases and V by 4 bases; bases with no gene match: 3. CDR3 length: 15 amino acids.

V usage is TRBV19 and J usage is TRBJ2-7; TRBD1 aligns across 9 bases. This CDR3 comprises 14 residues. Trimming took 5 bases from V and 2 from J; bases not matched to a gene: 4. Germline CDR1 and CDR2: LNHDA and SQIVND (reference sequence). CDR3 loop: CASSSGTGTYEQYF. CDR3 sequence (DNA): TGTGCCAGTAGTTCCGGGACAGGGACCTACGAGCAGTACTTC.

This chain joins TRBV5-4 and TRBJ2-7; possible D gene TRBD2, 6 bases. V was cut by 3 bases and J by 7 bases, with 11 bases left in between. CDR1 is SGHNT, CDR2 YYREEE, per germline (reference sequence). CDR3 length: 12 residues. CDR3 bases: TGTGCCAGCAGCTGGGGGACTGGAGAGCAGTACTTC. Its protein product is CASSWGTGEQYF. Based on the CDR3 plus reference TRBV5-4 and TRBJ2-7, the full variable domain is ETGVTQSPTHLIKTRGQQVTLRCSSQSGHNTVSWYQQALGQGPQFIFQYYREEENGRGNFPPRFSGLQFPNYSSELNVNALELDDSALYLCASSWGTGEQYFGPGTRLTVT.

This clone was observed a single time. The CDR3 sequence is CASRLEAGTGATYEQYF. The CDR3 DNA sequence: TGTGCAAGTCGCTTAGAGGCCGGGACAGGGGCTACCTACGAGCAGTACTTC. This chain connects TRBV12-2 to TRBJ2-7; the table names TRBD1, a call not compared with the DNA. TRBV12-2 corresponds to a pseudogene. The CDR3 is 17 amino acids.

As for this clone: A junction end diverges from the germline sequence, so it may reflect a read error. The chain links TRBV7-7 to TRBJ2-1, with 9 bases matching TRBD1. CDR3 size: 15 residues. Per the germline V gene, CDR1 is SSHAT and CDR2 is FNYEAQ (reference sequence). CDR3 in amino acids: CASSLAGTGNNEQFF. In DNA form, the CDR3 reads TGTGCTAGCAGCTTAGCCGGGACAGGGAACAATGAGCAGTTCTTC.

The genes are TRBV7-2 and TRBJ1-4, with TRBD1 identical over 8 bases. The germline gives CDR1 SGHTA, CDR2 FQGNSA. The trim removed 4 bases at V and 8 bases at J, leaving 15 bases unmatched. This CDR3 is 17 amino acids long. CDR3: CASSYRQGQRLGEKLFF. CDR3 bases: TGTGCCAGCAGCTACCGACAGGGGCAAAGGTTAGGCGAAAAACTGTTTTTT.

V gene TRBV11-2 combines with J gene TRBJ2-7; 7 nucleotides agree with TRBD1. CDR3 size: 12 residues. Germline V lookup: CDR1 SGHAT, CDR2 FQNNGV. V trimming: 4 bases; J trimming: 5 bases; junction bases outside the gene matches: 2. This CDR3 reads CASSSTGNEQYF. CDR3 nucleotides: TGTGCCAGCAGCTCGACAGGGAACGAGCAGTACTTC.

V and J are TRBV9 and TRBJ1-1; TRBD1 aligns across 9 bases. Trimming removed 3 bases from V and 0 bases from J; junction bases left unmatched: 12. CDR1 and CDR2 (germline): SGDLS, YYNGEE. The CDR3 sequence is 18 residues long. The CDR3 DNA reads TGTGCCAGCAGCGAAGCCGGGACAGGGACTGAAATGAACACTGAAGCTTTCTTT. This codes for CASSEAGTGTEMNTEAFF.

Comments on this clone: Within the sample, other DNA sequences also encode this same CDR3. The CDR3 DNA is TGCGCCAGCAGTTTTAACCAAGAGACCCAGTACTTC. Amino acids: CASSFNQETQYF. The gene calls are TRBV5-1 and TRBJ2-5; D is uncertain. Trimming removed 5 bases from V and 0 bases from J, with 5 bases in between. CDR1 is SGHRS, CDR2 YFSETQ, per germline. The CDR3 length is 12 residues.

This rearrangement joins TRBV11-2 to TRBJ1-4; D ambiguous. Trimming shortened V by 1 base and J by 11 bases, and 17 bases separated the two germline ends. In germline, CDR1 is SGHAT, CDR2 FQNNGV. The CDR3 runs 15 residues. The CDR3 region has the DNA TGTGCCAGCAGCTTAGGCGGGAGTCTAATGAAGAAACTGTTTTTT. Translation: CASSLGGSLMKKLFF.

The CDR3 loop reads CASSVEAGETYGYTF. The CDR3 bases are TGTGCCAGCAGCGTAGAAGCGGGGGAGACCTATGGCTACACCTTC. The rearrangement uses TRBV9 and TRBJ1-2, with D maybe TRBD1 (5 bases). This CDR3 spans 15 amino acids. With 0 bases removed from V and 4 bases from J, the gap between germline ends came to 13 bases. Looked up from germline, CDR1 is SGDLS and CDR2 is YYNGEE.

The CDR3 protein is CASSLRAGGPGTQYF. The CDR3 DNA reads TGCGCCAGCAGCTTAAGAGCGGGGGGGCCGGGGACCCAGTACTTC. The chain uses TRBV5-1 and TRBJ2-5, with 10 bases that match TRBD2. The ends lost 2 bases at V and 7 bases at J; junction bases unmatched: 8. Germline V gives CDR1 SGHRS, CDR2 YFSETQ. The CDR3 runs to 15 residues. Full variable domain (rest looked up from reference TRBV5-1 and TRBJ2-5): KAGVTQTPRYLIKTRGQQVTLSCSPISGHRSVSWYQQTPGQGLQFLFEYFSETQRNKGNFPGRFSGRQFSNSRSEMNVSTLELGDSALYLCASSLRAGGPGTQYFGPGTRLLVL.

The chain carries TRBV5-1 and TRBJ2-1; no firm D call. CDR1 is SGHRS and CDR2 is YFSETQ in the germline V gene. The CDR3 has 14 amino acids. Trimming pared 3 bases from V and 1 base from J, leaving 8 bases between. The CDR3, as DNA: TGCGCCAGCAGCTACGGCGGTTCCTACAATGAGCAGTTCTTC. Encoded protein: CASSYGGSYNEQFF.